Sequencing of this TCR beta chain was carried out in a study of CD8 T cells in Susac syndrome. Study results and caveats: Clonal CD8+ expansion in Susac was highest in TEMRA cells and active patients.

The germline V and J ends were trimmed by 7 bases and 0 bases, with 9 bases remaining between them. The CDR3 runs to 12 residues. Germline CDR1 and CDR2: SQVTM and ANQGSEA. Regarding this clonotype: What it binds is not known.

The authors negatively isolated CD8+ and CD4+ T cells and FACS-enriched TEMRA cells. An input of 0.5 to 1 ug of RNA was subjected to reverse transcription using random hexamers. One entry per CDR3 protein, called by TCRdb with MiXCR from the immunoSEQ multiplex PCR reads. The data show over 70,000 distinct CDR3 sequences, with approximately 96% seen just once and 0.5% to 0.8% held by the top ten. The TCR was taken from a human donor with Susac syndrome. The chain couples TRBV29-1 to TRBJ1-1; maybe TRBD1 (5 bases). Specimen: CD8+ T cells from PBMCs. The CDR3 loop is CSGGILNTEAFF. Written as DNA, the CDR3 is TGCAGCGGGGGGATATTGAACACTGAAGCTTTCTTT.